These 5 T cell receptor beta chains were sequenced from one sample in a study of technical replicates of blood from a handful of donors. Clones were sequenced by immunoSEQ multiplex PCR, and TCRdb holds only the in-frame ones, with some missing. The repertoire includes 55,000 to 75,000 clones, roughly 89% of them detected once, and 3.5% to 5% sits in the top ten. The material sequenced was PBMCs. Receptor source: a human donor in good health. Some clones in this sample may be carry-over from other donors' samples.

The chain is built from TRBV5-6 and TRBJ2-1; 11 bases align to TRBD2. Germline CDR1 is SGHDT and CDR2 is YYEEEE. The CDR3 sequence is 17 residues long. Germline trimming cut 2 bases from V and 2 bases from J; bases unmatched to any gene: 6. CDR3: CASSFATSGIAYNEQFF. The CDR3 nucleotides read TGTGCCAGCAGCTTCGCGACTAGCGGGATCGCCTACAATGAGCAGTTCTTC.

The chain employs TRBV2 and TRBJ1-5; TRBD1 matches at 7 bases. The V and J ends lost 8 bases and 4 bases, in that order; junction bases with no gene match: 5. This CDR3 has 13 amino acids. CDR1 and CDR2 from the germline V gene are SNHLY and FYNNEI. Written as DNA, the CDR3 is TGTGCCAGCGCGGACAGGATTAATCAGCCCCAGCATTTT. As protein: CASADRINQPQHF.

This CDR3 is CASSDTSGGQDTQYF. The CDR3 DNA sequence: TGTGCCAGCAGTGACACAAGCGGTGGACAGGATACGCAGTATTTT. The chain is built from TRBV6-4 and TRBJ2-3, with a possible D match to TRBD1 (6 bases). This CDR3 region has 15 residues. V was cut by 2 bases and J by 6 bases, with 15 bases left in between. The germline V gene encodes CDR1 MRHNA and CDR2 SNTAGT.

The DNA of the CDR3 is TGCGCCAGCAGTACGGAACAGGGGGCGGCGTATGGCTACACCTTC. This translates into CASSTEQGAAYGYTF. This sequence joins TRBV5-1 and TRBJ1-2, with TRBD1 identical over 9 bases. With V trimmed by 5 bases and J by 5 bases, 10 bases remained unmatched. Germline V gene data show CDR1 as SGHRS and CDR2 as YFSETQ. The CDR3 contains 15 residues.

The rearrangement joins TRBV7-8 to TRBJ2-2, with no clear D. Per the germline V gene, CDR1 is SGHVS and CDR2 is FQNEAQ. The germline V and J ends were trimmed by 7 bases and 10 bases, with 10 bases remaining between them. The CDR3 has 11 residues. CDR3 coding DNA: TGTGCCAGCACCGAGCTGATGGAGCTGTTTTTT. Its translation is CASTELMELFF.